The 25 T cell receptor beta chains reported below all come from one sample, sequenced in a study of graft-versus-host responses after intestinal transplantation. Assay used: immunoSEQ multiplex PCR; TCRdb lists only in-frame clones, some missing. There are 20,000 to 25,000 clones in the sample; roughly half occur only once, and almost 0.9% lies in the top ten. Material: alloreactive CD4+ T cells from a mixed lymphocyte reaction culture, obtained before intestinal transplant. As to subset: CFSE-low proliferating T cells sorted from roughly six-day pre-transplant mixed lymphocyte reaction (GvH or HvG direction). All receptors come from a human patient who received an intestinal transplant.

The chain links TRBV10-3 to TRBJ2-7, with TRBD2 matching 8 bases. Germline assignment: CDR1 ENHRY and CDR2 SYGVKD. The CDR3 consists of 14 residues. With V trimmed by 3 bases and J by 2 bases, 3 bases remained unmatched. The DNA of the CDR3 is TGTGCCATCAGTGACGGGGGGGGACCCTACGAGCAGTACTTC. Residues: CAISDGGGPYEQYF.

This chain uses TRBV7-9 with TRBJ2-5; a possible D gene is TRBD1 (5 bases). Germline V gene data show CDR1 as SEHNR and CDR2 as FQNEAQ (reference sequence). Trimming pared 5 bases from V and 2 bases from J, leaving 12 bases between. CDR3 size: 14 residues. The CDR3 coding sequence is TGTGCCAGCAGCCTCAGGGTCTTACAAGAGACCCAGTACTTC. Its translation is CASSLRVLQETQYF. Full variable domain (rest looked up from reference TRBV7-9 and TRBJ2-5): DTGVSQNPRHKITKRGQNVTFRCDPISEHNRLYWYRQTLGQGPEFLTYFQNEAQLEKSRLLSDRFSAERPKGSFSTLEIQRTEQGDSAMYLCASSLRVLQETQYFGPGTRLLVL.

Written as DNA, the CDR3 is TGCAGTGCCACATGCCCAAACACCATATATTTT. As protein: CSATCPNTIYF. The J gene is TRBJ1-3, the V gene TRBV20-1; D is uncertain. The CDR3 spans 11 residues. Looked up from germline, CDR1 is DFQATT and CDR2 is SNEGSKA (reference sequence). Between the trimmed V and J ends, which lost 6 bases and 6 bases, there was a span of 9 bases.

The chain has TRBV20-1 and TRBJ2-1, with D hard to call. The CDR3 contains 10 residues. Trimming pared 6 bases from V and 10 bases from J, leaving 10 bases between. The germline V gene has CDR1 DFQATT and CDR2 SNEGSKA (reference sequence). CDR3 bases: TGCAGTGCGGAGCGTCGGGAGCAGTTCTTC. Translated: CSAERREQFF.

This chain's CDR3 is CASKGGVGEAFGNTIYF. CDR3 nucleotide sequence: TGTGCCAGCAAAGGGGGGGTGGGGGAGGCTTTTGGAAACACCATATATTTT. The chain is built from TRBV21-1 and TRBJ1-3. TRBV21-1 is shown as a pseudogene. CDR3 length equals 17 residues.

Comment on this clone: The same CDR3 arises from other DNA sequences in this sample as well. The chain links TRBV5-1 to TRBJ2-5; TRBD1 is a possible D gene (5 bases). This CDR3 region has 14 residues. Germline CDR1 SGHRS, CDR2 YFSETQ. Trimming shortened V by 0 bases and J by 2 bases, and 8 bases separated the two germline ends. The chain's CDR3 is CASSLAAGQETQYF. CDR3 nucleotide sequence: TGCGCCAGCAGCTTGGCTGCAGGGCAAGAGACCCAGTACTTC.

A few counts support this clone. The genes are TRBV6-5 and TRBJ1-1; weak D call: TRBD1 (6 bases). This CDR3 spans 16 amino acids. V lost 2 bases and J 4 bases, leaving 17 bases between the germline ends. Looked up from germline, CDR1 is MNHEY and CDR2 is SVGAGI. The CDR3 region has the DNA TGTGCCAGCAGTTACCTAGGGGGGGGTTGGGGCACTGAAGCTTTCTTT. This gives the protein CASSYLGGGWGTEAFF.

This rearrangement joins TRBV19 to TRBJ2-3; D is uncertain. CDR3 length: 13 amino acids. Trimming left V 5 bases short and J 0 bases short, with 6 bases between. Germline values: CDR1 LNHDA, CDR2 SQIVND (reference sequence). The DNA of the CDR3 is TGTGCCAGTAGTTTGACAAGCACAGATACGCAGTATTTT. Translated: CASSLTSTDTQYF.

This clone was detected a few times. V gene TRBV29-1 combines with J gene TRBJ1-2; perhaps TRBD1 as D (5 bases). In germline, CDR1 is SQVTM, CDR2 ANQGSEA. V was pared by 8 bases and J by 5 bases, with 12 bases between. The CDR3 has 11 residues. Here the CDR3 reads CSYDRAYGYTF. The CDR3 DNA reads TGCAGCTACGACAGAGCTTATGGCTACACCTTC.

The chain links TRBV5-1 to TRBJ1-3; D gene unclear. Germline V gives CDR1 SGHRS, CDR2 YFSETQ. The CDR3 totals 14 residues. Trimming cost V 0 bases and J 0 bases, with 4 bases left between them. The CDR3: CASSLAISGNTIYF. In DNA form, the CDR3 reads TGCGCCAGCAGCTTGGCCATCTCTGGAAACACCATATATTTT.

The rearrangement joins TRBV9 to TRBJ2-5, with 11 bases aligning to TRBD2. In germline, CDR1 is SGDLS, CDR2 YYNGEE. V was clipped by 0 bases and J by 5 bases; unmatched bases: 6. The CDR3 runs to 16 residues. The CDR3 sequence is CASSVVLAGGKETQYF. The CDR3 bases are TGTGCCAGCAGCGTAGTCCTAGCGGGGGGAAAGGAGACCCAGTACTTC.

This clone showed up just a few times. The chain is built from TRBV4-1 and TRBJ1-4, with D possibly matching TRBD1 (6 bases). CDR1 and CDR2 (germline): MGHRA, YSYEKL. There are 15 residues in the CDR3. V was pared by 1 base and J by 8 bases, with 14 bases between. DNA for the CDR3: TGCGCCAGCAGCCAAGTGGGGGCGTCATCCGAAAAACTGTTTTTT. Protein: CASSQVGASSEKLFF.

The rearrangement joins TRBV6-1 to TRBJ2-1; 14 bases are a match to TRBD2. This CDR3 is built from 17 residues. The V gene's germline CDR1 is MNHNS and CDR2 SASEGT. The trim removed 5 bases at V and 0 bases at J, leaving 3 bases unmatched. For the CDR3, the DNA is TGTGCCAGCAGTCAAGGACTAGCGGGGGGCTCCTACAATGAGCAGTTCTTC. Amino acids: CASSQGLAGGSYNEQFF.

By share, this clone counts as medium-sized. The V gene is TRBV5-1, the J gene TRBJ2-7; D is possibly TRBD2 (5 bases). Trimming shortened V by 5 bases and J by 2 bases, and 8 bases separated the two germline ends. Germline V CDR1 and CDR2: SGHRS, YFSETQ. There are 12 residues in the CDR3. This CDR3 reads CASRAGTYEQYF. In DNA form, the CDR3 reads TGCGCCAGCAGGGCCGGGACCTACGAGCAGTACTTC.

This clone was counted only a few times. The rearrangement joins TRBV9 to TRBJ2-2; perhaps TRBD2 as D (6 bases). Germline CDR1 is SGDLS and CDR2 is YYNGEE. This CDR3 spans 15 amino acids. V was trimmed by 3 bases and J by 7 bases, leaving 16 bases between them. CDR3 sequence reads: CASSAGYGGGGELFF. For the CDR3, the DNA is TGTGCCAGCAGCGCCGGTTACGGGGGTGGCGGGGAGCTGTTTTTT.

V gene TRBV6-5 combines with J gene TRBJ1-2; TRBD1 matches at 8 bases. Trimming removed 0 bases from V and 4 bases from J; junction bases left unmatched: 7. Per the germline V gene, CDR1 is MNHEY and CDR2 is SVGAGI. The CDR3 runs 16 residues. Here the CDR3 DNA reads TGTGCCAGCAGTTACTCGGGGGGGACAGGTATCTATGGCTACACCTTC. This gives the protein CASSYSGGTGIYGYTF.

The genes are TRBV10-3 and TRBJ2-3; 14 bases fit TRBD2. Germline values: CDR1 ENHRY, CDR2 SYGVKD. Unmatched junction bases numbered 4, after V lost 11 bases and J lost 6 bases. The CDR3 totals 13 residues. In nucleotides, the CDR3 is TGTGCCCACCGACTAGCGGGGGGGGATACGCAGTATTTT. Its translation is CAHRLAGGDTQYF.

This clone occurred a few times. Here the CDR3 DNA reads TGTGCCAGCAGTGAAGCGGGGGGGCACGATACGCAGTATTTT. Protein product: CASSEAGGHDTQYF. The chain recombines TRBV25-1 with TRBJ2-3; 9 bases are shared with TRBD2. In germline, CDR1 is MGHDK, CDR2 SYGVNS. V lost 2 bases and J lost 6; bases outside the gene matches: 3. The CDR3 has 14 residues.

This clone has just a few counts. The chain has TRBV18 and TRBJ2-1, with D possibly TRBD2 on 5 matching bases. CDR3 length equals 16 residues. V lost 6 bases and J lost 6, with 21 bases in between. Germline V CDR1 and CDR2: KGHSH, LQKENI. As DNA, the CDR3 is TGTGCCAGCTCCGCCAACCGGGGTCCAACTCCCAATGAGCAGTTCTTC. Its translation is CASSANRGPTPNEQFF. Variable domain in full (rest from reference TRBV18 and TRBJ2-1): NAGVMQNPRHLVRRRGQEARLRCSPMKGHSHVYWYRQLPEEGLKFMVYLQKENIIDESGMPKERFSAEFPKEGPSILRIQQVVRGDSAAYFCASSANRGPTPNEQFFGPGTRLTVL.

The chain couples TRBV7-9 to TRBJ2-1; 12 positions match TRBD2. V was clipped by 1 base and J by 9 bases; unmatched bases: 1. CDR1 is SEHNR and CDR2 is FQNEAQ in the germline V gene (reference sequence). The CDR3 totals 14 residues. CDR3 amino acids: CASSLEGLAGEQFF. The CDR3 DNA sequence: TGTGCCAGCAGCTTAGAGGGACTAGCGGGTGAGCAGTTCTTC.

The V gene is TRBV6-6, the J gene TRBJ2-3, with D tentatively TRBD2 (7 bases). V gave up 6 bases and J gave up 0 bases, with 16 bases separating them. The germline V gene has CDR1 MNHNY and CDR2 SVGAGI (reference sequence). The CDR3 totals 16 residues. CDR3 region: CASSDWGGASTDTQYF. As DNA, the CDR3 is TGTGCCAGCAGCGACTGGGGGGGGGCTAGCACAGATACGCAGTATTTT.

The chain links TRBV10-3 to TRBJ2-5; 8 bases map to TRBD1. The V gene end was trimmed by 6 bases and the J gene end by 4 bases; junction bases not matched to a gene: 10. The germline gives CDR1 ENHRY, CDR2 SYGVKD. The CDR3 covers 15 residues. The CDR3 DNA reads TGTGCCATCAGGCGGACAGGGCTGGGGGGAGAGACCCAGTACTTC. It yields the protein CAIRRTGLGGETQYF.

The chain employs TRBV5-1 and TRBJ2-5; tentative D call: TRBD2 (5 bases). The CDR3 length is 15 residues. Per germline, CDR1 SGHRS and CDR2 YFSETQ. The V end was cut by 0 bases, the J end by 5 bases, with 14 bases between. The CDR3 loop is CASSLAFSGMETQYF. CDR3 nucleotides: TGCGCCAGCAGCTTGGCCTTCTCGGGGATGGAGACCCAGTACTTC.

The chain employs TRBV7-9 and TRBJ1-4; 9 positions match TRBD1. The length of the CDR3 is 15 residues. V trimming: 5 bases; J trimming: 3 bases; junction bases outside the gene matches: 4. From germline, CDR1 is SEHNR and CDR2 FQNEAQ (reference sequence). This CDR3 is CASSLQGAANEKLFF. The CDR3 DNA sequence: TGTGCCAGCAGCCTACAGGGGGCGGCTAATGAAAAACTGTTTTTT.

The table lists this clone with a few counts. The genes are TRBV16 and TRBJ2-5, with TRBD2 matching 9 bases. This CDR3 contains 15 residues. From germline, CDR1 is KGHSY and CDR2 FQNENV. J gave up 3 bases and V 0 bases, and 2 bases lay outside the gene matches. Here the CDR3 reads CASSQSLAGKETQYF. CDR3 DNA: TGTGCCAGCAGCCAATCCCTAGCGGGGAAAGAGACCCAGTACTTC.